This TCR beta chain came from a study of T cell responses to AZD1222 COVID-19 vaccine. Study-level points and caveats: Among the donors, most were white British and more were female, and clonal diversity was possibly underestimated. Vaccination with two AZD1222 doses was followed by a rise in Spike-specific TCR breadth and depth.

Worth noting for this clone: The antigen is unknown.

TCRdb's copy holds only in-frame clones and misses some; the assay was immunoSEQ multiplex PCR. The sample lists 72,000 or so clones; roughly 90% were seen once. The CDR3 sequence is 14 residues long. V was pared by 3 bases and J by 7 bases, with 1 base of the junction left unmatched. CDR1 and CDR2 from the germline V gene are LGHDT and YNNKEL (reference sequence). This chain joins TRBV3-1 (or the pseudogene TRBV3-2) and TRBJ2-1; 12 nucleotides line up with TRBD2. The receptor's source is an adult in good health. Sequences were derived from peripheral blood, sampled on day 0 of AZD1222 vaccination. The CDR3 spells CASSQGTSGNEQFF. CDR3 nucleotides: TGTGCCAGCAGCCAGGGGACTAGCGGGAATGAGCAGTTCTTC.